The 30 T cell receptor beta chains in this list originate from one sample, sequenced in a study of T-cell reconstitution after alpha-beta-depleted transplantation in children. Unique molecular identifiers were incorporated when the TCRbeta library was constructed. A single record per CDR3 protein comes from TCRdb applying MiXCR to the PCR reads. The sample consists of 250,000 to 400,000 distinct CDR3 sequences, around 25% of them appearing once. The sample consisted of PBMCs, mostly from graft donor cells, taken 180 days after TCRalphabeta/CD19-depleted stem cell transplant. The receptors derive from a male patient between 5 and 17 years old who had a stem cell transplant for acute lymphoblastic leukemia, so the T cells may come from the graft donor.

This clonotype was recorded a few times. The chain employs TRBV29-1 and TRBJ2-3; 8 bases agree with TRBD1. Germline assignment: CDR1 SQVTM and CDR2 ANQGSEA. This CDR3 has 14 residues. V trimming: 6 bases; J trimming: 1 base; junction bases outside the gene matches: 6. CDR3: CSVGTGLGTDTQYF. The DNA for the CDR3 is TGCAGCGTGGGGACAGGTTTGGGCACAGATACGCAGTATTTT.

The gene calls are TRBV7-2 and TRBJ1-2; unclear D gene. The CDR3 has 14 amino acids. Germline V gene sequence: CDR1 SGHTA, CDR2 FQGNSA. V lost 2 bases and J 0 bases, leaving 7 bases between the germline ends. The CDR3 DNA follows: TGTGCCAGCAGCTTAATAACCGCTAACTATGGCTACACCTTC. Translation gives CASSLITANYGYTF. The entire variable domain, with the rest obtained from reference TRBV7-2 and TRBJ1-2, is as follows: GAGVSQSPSNKVTEKGKDVELRCDPISGHTALYWYRQSLGQGLEFLIYFQGNSAPDKSGLPSDRFSAERTGGSVSTLTIQRTQQEDSAVYLCASSLITANYGYTFGSGTRLTVV.

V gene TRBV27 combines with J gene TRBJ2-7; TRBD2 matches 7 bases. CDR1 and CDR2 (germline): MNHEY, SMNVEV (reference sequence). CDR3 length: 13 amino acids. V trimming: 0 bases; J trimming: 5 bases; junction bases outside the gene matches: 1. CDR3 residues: CASSLSLAHEQYF. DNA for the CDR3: TGTGCCAGCAGTTTATCACTAGCGCACGAGCAGTACTTC.

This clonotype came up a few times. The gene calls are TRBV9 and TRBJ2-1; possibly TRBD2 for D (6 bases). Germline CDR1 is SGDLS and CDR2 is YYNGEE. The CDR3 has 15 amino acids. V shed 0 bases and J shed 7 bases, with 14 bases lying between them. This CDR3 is CASSVGLAYGNEQFF. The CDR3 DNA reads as TGTGCCAGCAGCGTAGGCCTAGCGTATGGTAATGAGCAGTTCTTC.

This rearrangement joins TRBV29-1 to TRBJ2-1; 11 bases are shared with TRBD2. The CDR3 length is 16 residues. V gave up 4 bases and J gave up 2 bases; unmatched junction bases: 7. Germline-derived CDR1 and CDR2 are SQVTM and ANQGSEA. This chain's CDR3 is CSVAGLAESPYNEQFF. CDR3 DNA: TGCAGCGTTGCGGGACTAGCGGAGTCCCCCTACAATGAGCAGTTCTTC.

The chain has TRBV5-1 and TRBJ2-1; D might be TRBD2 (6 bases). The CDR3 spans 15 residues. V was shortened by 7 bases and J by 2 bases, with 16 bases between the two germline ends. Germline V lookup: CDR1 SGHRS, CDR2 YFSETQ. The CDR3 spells CASARARGPYNEQFF. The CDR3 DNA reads TGCGCCAGCGCCCGGGCGCGGGGACCCTACAATGAGCAGTTCTTC.

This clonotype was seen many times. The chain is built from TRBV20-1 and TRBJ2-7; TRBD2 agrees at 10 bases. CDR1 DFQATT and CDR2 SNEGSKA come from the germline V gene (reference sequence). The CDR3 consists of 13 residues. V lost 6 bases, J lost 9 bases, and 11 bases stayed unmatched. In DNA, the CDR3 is TGCAGTGCCAAGACTAGCGGGTATCTTAGGCAGTACTTC. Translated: CSAKTSGYLRQYF.

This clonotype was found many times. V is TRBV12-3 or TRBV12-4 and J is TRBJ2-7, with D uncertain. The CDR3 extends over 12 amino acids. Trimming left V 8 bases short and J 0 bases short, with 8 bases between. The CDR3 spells CASSPHSYEQYF. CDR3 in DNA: TGTGCCAGCTCACCACACTCCTACGAGCAGTACTTC.

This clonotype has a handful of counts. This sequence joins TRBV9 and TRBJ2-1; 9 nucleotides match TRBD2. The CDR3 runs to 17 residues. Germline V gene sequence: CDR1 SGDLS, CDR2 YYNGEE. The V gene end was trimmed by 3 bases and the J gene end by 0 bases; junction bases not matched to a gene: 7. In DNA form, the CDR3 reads TGTGCCAGCAGCGCGGGACTAGCTAGGAGCTCCTACAATGAGCAGTTCTTC. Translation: CASSAGLARSSYNEQFF.

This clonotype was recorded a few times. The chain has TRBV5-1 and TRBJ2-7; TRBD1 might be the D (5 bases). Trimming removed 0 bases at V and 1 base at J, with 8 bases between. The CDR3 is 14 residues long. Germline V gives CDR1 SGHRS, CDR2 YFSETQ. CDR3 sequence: CASSLGQTSYEQYF. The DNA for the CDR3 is TGCGCCAGCAGCTTGGGACAGACGTCCTACGAGCAGTACTTC. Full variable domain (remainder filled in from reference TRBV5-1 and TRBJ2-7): KAGVTQTPRYLIKTRGQQVTLSCSPISGHRSVSWYQQTPGQGLQFLFEYFSETQRNKGNFPGRFSGRQFSNSRSEMNVSTLELGDSALYLCASSLGQTSYEQYFGPGTRLTVT.

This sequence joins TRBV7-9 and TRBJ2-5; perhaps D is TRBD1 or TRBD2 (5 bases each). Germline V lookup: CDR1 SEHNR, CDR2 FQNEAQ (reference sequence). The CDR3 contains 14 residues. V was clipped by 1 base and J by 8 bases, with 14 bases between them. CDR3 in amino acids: CASSLGGPPVTQYF. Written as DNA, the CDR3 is TGTGCCAGCAGCTTAGGGGGACCCCCAGTCACCCAGTACTTC. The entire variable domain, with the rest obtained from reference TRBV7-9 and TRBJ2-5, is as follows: DTGVSQNPRHKITKRGQNVTFRCDPISEHNRLYWYRQTLGQGPEFLTYFQNEAQLEKSRLLSDRFSAERPKGSFSTLEIQRTEQGDSAMYLCASSLGGPPVTQYFGPGTRLLVL.

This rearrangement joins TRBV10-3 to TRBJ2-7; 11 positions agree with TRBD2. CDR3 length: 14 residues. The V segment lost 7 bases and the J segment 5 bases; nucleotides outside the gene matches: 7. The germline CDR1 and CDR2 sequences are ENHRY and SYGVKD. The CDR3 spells CAIKGSGRAHEQYF. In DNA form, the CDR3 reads TGTGCCATCAAAGGTAGCGGGAGGGCCCACGAGCAGTACTTC.

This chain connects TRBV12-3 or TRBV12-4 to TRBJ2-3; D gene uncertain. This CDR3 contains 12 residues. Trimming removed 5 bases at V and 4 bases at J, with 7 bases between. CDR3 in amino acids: CASSQLSDTQYF. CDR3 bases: TGTGCCAGCAGTCAACTATCAGATACGCAGTATTTT.

The CDR3 here is CASSAGTVQETQYF. CDR3 sequence (DNA): TGCGCCAGCAGCGCAGGGACAGTTCAAGAGACCCAGTACTTC. The genes are TRBV5-1 and TRBJ2-5; 7 bases match TRBD1. CDR1 is SGHRS and CDR2 is YFSETQ in the germline V gene. CDR3 length: 14 amino acids. The V segment lost 4 bases and the J segment 2 bases; nucleotides outside the gene matches: 5.

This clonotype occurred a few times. The CDR3 loop reads CAWSGTHSGANVLTF. DNA of the CDR3: TGTGCCTGGAGTGGGACCCACTCTGGGGCCAACGTCCTGACTTTC. V and J are TRBV30 and TRBJ2-6; D unresolved. This CDR3 comprises 15 residues. V lost 1 base to trimming and J lost 0 bases, with 7 bases between them. Germline CDR1 is GTSNPN and CDR2 is SVGIG (reference sequence).

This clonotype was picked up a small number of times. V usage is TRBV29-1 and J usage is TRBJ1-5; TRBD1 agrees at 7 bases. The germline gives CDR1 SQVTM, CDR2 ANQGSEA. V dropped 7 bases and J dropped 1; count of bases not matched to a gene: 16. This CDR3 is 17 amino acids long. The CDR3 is CSARNRGTKLSNQPQHF. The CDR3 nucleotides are TGCAGCGCTCGAAACAGGGGAACGAAGTTAAGCAATCAGCCCCAGCATTTT.

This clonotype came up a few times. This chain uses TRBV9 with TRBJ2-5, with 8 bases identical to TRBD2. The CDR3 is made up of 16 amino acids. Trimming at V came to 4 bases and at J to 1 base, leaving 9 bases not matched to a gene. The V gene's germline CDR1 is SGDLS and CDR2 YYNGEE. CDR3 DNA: TGTGCCAGCAGCCCAGGACTAGCTTCGATCCAAGAGACCCAGTACTTC. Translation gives CASSPGLASIQETQYF. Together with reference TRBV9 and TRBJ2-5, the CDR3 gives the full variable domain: DSGVTQTPKHLITATGQRVTLRCSPRSGDLSVYWYQQSLDQGLQFLIQYYNGEERAKGNILERFSAQQFPDLHSELNLSSLELGDSALYFCASSPGLASIQETQYFGPGTRLLVL.

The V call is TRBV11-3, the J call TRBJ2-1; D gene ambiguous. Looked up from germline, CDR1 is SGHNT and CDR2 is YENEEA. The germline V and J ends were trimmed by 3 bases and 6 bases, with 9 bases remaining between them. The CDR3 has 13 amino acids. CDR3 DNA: TGTGCCAGCAGCTTTGGTTATAGCAATGAGCAGTTCTTC. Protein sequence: CASSFGYSNEQFF.

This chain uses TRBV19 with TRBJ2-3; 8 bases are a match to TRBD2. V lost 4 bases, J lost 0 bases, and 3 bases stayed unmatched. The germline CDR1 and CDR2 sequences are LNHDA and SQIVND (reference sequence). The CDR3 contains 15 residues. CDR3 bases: TGTGCCAGTAGTAAGCGGGAGTCGAGCACAGATACGCAGTATTTT. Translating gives CASSKRESSTDTQYF. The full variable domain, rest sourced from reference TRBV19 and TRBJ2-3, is DGGITQSPKYLFRKEGQNVTLSCEQNLNHDAMYWYRQDPGQGLRLIYYSQIVNDFQKGDIAEGYSVSREKKESFPLTVTSAQKNPTAFYLCASSKRESSTDTQYFGPGTRLTVL.

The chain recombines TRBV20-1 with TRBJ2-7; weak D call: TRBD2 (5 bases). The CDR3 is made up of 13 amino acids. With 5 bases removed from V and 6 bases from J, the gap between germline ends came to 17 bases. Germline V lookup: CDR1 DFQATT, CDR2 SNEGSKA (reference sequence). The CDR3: CSAPTPGSGEQYF. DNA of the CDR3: TGCAGTGCTCCCACCCCTGGGAGCGGCGAGCAGTACTTC.

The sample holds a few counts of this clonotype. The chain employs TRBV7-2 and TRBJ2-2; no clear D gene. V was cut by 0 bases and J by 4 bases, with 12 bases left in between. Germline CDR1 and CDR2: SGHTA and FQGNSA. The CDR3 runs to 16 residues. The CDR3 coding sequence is TGTGCCAGCAGCTTAGCGGTGCGACAATTCACCGGGGAGCTGTTTTTT. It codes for CASSLAVRQFTGELFF. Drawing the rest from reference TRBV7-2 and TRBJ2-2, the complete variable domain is GAGVSQSPSNKVTEKGKDVELRCDPISGHTALYWYRQSLGQGLEFLIYFQGNSAPDKSGLPSDRFSAERTGGSVSTLTIQRTQQEDSAVYLCASSLAVRQFTGELFFGEGSRLTVL.

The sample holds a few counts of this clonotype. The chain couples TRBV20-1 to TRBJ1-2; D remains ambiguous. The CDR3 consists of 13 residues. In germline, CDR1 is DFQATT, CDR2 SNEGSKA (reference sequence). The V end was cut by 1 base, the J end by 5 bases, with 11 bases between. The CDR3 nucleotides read TGCAGTGCTAGAGGGGGATGGGGATATGGCTACACCTTC. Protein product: CSARGGWGYGYTF.

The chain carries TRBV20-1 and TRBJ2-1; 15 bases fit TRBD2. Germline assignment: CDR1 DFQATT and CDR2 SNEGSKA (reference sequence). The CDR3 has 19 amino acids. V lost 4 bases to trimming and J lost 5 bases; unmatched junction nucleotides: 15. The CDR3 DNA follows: TGCAGTGCTAAACGTGGGACTAGCGGGAGGTCCAGGTATGACAATGAGCAGTTCTTC. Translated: CSAKRGTSGRSRYDNEQFF.

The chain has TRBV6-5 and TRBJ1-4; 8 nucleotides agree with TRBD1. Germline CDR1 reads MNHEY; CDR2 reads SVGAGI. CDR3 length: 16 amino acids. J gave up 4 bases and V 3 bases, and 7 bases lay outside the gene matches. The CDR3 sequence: CASSYPRTGFNEKLFF. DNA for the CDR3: TGTGCCAGCAGTTATCCCCGGACAGGGTTTAATGAAAAACTGTTTTTT.

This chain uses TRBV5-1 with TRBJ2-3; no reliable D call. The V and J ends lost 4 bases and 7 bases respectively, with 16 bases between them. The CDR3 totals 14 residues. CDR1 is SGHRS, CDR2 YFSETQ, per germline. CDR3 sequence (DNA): TGCGCCAGCAGCCCCGACACCCTCGTGCATACGCAGTATTTT. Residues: CASSPDTLVHTQYF. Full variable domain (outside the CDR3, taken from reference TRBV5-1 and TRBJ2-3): KAGVTQTPRYLIKTRGQQVTLSCSPISGHRSVSWYQQTPGQGLQFLFEYFSETQRNKGNFPGRFSGRQFSNSRSEMNVSTLELGDSALYLCASSPDTLVHTQYFGPGTRLTVL.

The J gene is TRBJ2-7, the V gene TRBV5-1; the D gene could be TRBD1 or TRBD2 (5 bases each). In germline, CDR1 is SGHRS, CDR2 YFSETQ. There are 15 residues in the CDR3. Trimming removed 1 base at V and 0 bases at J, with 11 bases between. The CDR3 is CASSLMSGSSYEQYF. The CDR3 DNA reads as TGCGCCAGCAGCTTGATGTCAGGGAGCTCCTACGAGCAGTACTTC.

CDR3 nucleotides: TGTGCCACCAGCAGAGATTTTGGACTAGCGGCCCGGGCGGGGGATACGCAGTATTTT. It yields the protein CATSRDFGLAARAGDTQYF. The chain uses TRBV15 and TRBJ2-3, with TRBD2 matching 10 bases. Germline V lookup: CDR1 LNHNV, CDR2 YYDKDF (reference sequence). The ends lost 0 bases at V and 6 bases at J; junction bases unmatched: 15. CDR3 length equals 19 residues.

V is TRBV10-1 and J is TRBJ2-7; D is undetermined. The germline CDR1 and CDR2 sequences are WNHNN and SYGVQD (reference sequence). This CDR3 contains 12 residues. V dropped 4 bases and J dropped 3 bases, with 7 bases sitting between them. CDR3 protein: CASSGESYEQYF. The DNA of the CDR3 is TGCGCCAGCAGTGGAGAAAGCTACGAGCAGTACTTC.

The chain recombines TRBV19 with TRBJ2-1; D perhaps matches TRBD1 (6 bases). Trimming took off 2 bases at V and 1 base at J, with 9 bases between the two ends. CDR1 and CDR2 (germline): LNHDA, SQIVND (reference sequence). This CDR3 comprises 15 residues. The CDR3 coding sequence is TGTGCCAGTAGTATACGACAGGAATCCTACAATGAGCAGTTCTTC. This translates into CASSIRQESYNEQFF.

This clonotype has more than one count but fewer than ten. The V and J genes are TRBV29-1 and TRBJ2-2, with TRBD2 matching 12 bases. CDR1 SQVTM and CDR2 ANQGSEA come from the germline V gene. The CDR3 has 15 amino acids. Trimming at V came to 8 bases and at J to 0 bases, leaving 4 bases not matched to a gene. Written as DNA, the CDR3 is TGCAGCTTTCGACTAGCGGGAGCGAACACCGGGGAGCTGTTTTTT. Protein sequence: CSFRLAGANTGELFF.